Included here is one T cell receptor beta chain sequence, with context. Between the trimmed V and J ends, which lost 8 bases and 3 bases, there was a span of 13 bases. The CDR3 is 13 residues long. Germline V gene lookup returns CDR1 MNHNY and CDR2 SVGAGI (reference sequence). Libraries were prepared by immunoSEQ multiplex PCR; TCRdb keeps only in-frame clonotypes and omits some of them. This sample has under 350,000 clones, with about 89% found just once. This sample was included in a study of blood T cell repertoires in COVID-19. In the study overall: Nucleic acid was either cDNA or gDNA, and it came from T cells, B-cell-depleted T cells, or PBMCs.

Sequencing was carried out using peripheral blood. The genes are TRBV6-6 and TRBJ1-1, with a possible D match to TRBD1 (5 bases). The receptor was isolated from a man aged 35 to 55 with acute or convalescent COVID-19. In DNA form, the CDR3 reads TGTGCCAGCGGCCCTGGGACTTACACTGAAGCTTTCTTT. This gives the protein CASGPGTYTEAFF.